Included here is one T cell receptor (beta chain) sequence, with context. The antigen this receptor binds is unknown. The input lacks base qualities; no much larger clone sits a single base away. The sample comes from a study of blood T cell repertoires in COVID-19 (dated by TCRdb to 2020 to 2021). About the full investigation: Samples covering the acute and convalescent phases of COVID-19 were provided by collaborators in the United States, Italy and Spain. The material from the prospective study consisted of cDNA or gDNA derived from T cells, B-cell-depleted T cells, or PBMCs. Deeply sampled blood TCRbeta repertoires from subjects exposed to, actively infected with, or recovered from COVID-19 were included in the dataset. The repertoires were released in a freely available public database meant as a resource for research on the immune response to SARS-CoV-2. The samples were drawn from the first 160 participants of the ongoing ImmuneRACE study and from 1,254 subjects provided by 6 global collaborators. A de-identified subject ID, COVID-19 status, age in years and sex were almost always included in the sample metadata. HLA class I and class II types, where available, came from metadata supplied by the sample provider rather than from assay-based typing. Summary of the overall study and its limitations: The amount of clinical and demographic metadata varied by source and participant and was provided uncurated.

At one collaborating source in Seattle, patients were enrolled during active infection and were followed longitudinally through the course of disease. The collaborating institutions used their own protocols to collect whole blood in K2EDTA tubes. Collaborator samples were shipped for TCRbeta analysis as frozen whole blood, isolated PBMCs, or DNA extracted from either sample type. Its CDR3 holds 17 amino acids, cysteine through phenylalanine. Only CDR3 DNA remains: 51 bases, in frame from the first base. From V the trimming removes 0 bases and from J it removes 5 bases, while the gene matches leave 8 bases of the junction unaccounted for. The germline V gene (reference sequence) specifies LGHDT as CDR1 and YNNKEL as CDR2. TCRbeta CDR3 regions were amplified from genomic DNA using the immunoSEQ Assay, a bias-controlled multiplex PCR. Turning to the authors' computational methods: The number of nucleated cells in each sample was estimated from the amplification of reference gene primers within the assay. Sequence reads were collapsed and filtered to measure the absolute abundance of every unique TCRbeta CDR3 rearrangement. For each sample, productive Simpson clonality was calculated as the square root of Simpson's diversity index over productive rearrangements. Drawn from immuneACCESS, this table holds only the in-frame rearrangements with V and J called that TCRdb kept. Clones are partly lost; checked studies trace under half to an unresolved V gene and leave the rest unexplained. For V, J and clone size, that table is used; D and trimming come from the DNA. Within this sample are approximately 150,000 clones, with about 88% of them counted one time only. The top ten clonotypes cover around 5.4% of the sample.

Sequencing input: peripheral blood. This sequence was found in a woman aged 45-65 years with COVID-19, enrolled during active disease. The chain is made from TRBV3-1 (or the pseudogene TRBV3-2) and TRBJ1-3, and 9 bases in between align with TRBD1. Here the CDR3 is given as CASSQEGGGQGRNTIYF. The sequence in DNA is TGTGCCAGCAGCCAAGAAGGGGGAGGACAGGGGCGAAACACCATATATTTT.